The present entry profiles one T cell receptor (beta chain) with its context. The data are from a study of T cells in Graves' hyperthyroidism and ophthalmopathy. Fresh peripheral blood, 10 ml, was the source of the PBMCs. Per the germline V gene, CDR1 is DFQATT and CDR2 is SNEGSKA (reference sequence). V shed 5 bases and J shed 0 bases, with 16 bases lying between them. The CDR3 is made up of 16 amino acids. Researchers took RNA transcripts and amplified the TCR beta CDR3 regions from them. The study used the HTBI primer set for a first-round RT-PCR of the TCR CDR3. TCRdb passed the multiplex PCR reads through MiXCR, listing each CDR3 protein once. The data contain some 490,000 distinct CDR3 sequences, 20% to 25% of them singletons.

The gene calls are TRBV20-1 and TRBJ2-2; D assignment may be TRBD1 or TRBD2 (5 bases each). The receptor was isolated from a woman between 65 and 79 years old with Graves' ophthalmopathy. Input material: blood. The CDR3 reads CSAGKPGATNTGELFF. CDR3 nucleotides: TGCAGTGCTGGAAAGCCCGGGGCGACGAACACCGGGGAGCTGTTTTTT.